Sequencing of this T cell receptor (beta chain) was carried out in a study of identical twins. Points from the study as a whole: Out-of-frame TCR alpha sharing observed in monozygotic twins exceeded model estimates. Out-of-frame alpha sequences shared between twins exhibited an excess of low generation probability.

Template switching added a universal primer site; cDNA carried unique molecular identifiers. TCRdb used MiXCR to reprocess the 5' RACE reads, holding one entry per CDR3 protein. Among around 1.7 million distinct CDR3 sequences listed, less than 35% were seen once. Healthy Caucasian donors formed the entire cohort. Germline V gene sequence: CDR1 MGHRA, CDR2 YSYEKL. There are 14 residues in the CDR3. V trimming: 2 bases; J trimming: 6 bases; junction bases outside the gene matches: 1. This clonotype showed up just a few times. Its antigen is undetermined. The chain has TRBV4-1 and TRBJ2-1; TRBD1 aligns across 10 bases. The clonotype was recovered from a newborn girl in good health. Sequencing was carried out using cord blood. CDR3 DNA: TGCGCCAGCAGCCAAAGACAGGGGGCCAATGAGCAGTTCTTC. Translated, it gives CASSQRQGANEQFF.